Following are 5 T cell receptor beta chains from one sample sequenced in a study of cytomegalovirus exposure and HLA in healthy donors. PCR primers comprised 60 Vbeta and 13 Jbeta primers. The method was immunoSEQ multiplex PCR; TCRdb's version includes in-frame clones alone and lacks a portion of them. The repertoire holds some 200,000 clones, with approximately 83% as singletons. The source material was PBMCs. Source of these receptors: a boy aged 2 to 10 in good health and CMV-seronegative.

V and J are TRBV7-9 and TRBJ2-3; 11 positions agree with TRBD2. The CDR3 consists of 15 residues. Trimming at V came to 5 bases and at J to 6 bases, leaving 7 bases not matched to a gene. Germline values: CDR1 SEHNR, CDR2 FQNEAQ (reference sequence). CDR3 DNA: TGTGCCAGCAGCATTAGCGGGGGGGCCTTTGATACGCAGTATTTT. It is translated as CASSISGGAFDTQYF. Supplemented by reference TRBV7-9 and TRBJ2-3, the full variable domain reads DTGVSQNPRHKITKRGQNVTFRCDPISEHNRLYWYRQTLGQGPEFLTYFQNEAQLEKSRLLSDRFSAERPKGSFSTLEIQRTEQGDSAMYLCASSISGGAFDTQYFGPGTRLTVL.

V and J are TRBV6-5 and TRBJ2-2; possibly TRBD2 for D (6 bases). Looked up from germline, CDR1 is MNHEY and CDR2 is SVGAGI. The V gene lost 6 bases and the J gene lost 4 bases, with 15 bases spanning the gap. This CDR3 is built from 15 residues. The CDR3 protein is CASSYGGVGTGELFF. CDR3 DNA: TGTGCCAGCAGCTACGGCGGGGTGGGCACCGGGGAGCTGTTTTTT.

CDR3 sequence (DNA): TGTGCCAGCAGTTTACAGGGTAATGAAAAACTGTTTTTT. It translates to CASSLQGNEKLFF. The J gene is TRBJ1-4, the V gene TRBV27, with TRBD1 as a possible D gene (5 bases). The CDR3 consists of 13 residues. Germline-derived CDR1 and CDR2 are MNHEY and SMNVEV (reference sequence). V was clipped by 2 bases and J by 4 bases, with 5 bases between them.

The genes are TRBV27 and TRBJ1-4, with a weak D call TRBD1 (6 bases). Trimming pared 5 bases from V and 6 bases from J, leaving 10 bases between. The CDR3 is 13 amino acids. CDR1 is MNHEY and CDR2 is SMNVEV in the germline V gene (reference sequence). In nucleotides, the CDR3 is TGTGCCAGCAGTAGGGGGGGCGATGAAAAACTGTTTTTT. This translates into CASSRGGDEKLFF.

The genes are TRBV6-6 and TRBJ1-1; D ambiguous. The CDR3 runs 13 residues. V lost 0 bases to trimming and J lost 4 bases, with 6 bases between them. The germline V gene encodes CDR1 MNHNY and CDR2 SVGAGI (reference sequence). The CDR3 spells CASSYSTSTEAFF. As DNA, the CDR3 is TGTGCCAGCAGTTACTCGACTAGCACTGAAGCTTTCTTT.